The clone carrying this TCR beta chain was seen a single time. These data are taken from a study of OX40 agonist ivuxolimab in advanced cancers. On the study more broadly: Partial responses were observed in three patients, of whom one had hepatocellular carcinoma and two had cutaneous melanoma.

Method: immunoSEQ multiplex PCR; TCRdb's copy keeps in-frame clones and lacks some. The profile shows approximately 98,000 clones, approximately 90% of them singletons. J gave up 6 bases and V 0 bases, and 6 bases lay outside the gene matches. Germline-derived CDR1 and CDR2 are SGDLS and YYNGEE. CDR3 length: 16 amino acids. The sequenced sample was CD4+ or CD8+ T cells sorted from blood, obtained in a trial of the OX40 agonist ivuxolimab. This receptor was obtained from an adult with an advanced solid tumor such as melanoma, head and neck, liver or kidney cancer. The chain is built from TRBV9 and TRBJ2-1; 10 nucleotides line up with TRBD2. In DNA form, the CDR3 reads TGTGCCAGCAGCGTAGGTTCTAGCGGGAGTTTCAATGAGCAGTTCTTC. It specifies CASSVGSSGSFNEQFF.